A single TCR beta chain is shown here with its context. Its antigen remains unidentified. The data were produced by immunoSEQ multiplex PCR, yet TCRdb's version contains in-frame clones alone and is incomplete. The repertoire holds roughly 76,000 clones, with about 91% as singletons. The CDR3 extends over 13 amino acids. Trimming pared 5 bases from V and 6 bases from J, leaving 14 bases between. CDR1 and CDR2 from the germline V gene are MNHNY and SVGAGI (reference sequence). The sample originates from a study of OX40 agonist ivuxolimab in advanced cancers. Whole-study context: Patients' therapy was ivuxolimab, an antibody that acts as an agonist of OX40 (CD134).

Study-level findings and limits: Low normalized T-cell clonal expansion was additionally recorded for some nonresponders. At 0.1-3.0 mg/kg, partial responders had clonal expansion among the lowest observed. Clonal expansion by week 6 occurred in CD4+ and CD8+ blood T cells (at 0.1 to 3.0 mg/kg).

This TCR came from an adult with an advanced solid tumor such as melanoma, head and neck, liver or kidney cancer. The sequencing here drew on CD4+ or CD8+ T cells sorted from blood, taken in a trial of the OX40 agonist ivuxolimab. This chain joins TRBV6-6 and TRBJ2-7, with D unresolved. The CDR3 here is CASSISLLGEQYF. The CDR3, as DNA: TGTGCCAGCAGTATCAGCTTATTGGGCGAGCAGTACTTC.